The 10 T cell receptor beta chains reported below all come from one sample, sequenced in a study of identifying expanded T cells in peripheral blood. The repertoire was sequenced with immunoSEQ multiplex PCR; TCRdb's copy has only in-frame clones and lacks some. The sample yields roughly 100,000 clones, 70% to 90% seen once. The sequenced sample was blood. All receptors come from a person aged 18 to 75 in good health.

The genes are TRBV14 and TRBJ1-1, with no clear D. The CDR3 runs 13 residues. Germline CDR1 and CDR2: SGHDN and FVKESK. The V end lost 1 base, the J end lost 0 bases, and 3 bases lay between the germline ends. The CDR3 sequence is CASSQGVNTEAFF. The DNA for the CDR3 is TGTGCCAGCAGCCAAGGTGTGAACACTGAAGCTTTCTTT. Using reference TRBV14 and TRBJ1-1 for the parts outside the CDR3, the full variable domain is EAGVTQFPSHSVIEKGQTVTLRCDPISGHDNLYWYRRVMGKEIKFLLHFVKESKQDESGMPNNRFLAERTGGTYSTLKVQPAELEDSGVYFCASSQGVNTEAFFGQGTRLTVV.

The CDR3 DNA is TGTGCCAGCACCGATACAGGGGCGGCCTATGGCTACACCTTC. Translation gives CASTDTGAAYGYTF. The rearrangement links TRBV6-1 to TRBJ1-2, with TRBD1 matching over 7 bases. The J segment lost 4 bases and the V segment lost 7 bases, leaving 9 bases of the junction unmatched. Germline-derived CDR1 and CDR2 are MNHNS and SASEGT. CDR3 length: 14 amino acids.

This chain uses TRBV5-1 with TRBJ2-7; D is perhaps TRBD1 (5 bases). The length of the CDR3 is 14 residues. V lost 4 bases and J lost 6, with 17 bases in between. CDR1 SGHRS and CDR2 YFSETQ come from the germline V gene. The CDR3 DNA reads TGCGCCAGCAGCATCCTGACAGAACAGCGCGAGCAGTACTTC. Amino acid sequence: CASSILTEQREQYF. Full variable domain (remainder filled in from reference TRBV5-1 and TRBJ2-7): KAGVTQTPRYLIKTRGQQVTLSCSPISGHRSVSWYQQTPGQGLQFLFEYFSETQRNKGNFPGRFSGRQFSNSRSEMNVSTLELGDSALYLCASSILTEQREQYFGPGTRLTVT.

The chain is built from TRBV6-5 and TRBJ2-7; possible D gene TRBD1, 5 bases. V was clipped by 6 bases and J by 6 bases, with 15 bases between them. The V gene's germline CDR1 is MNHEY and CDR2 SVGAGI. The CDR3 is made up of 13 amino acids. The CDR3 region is CASSRTQGTEQYF. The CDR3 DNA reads TGTGCCAGCAGCCGGACCCAGGGAACCGAGCAGTACTTC.

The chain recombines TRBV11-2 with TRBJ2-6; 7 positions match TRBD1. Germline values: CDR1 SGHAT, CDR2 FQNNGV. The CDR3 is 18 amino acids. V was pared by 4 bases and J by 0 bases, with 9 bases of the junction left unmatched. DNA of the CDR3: TGTGCCAGCAGCTATGCCAGGGGGATGAGCTCTGGGGCCAACGTCCTGACTTTC. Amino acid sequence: CASSYARGMSSGANVLTF. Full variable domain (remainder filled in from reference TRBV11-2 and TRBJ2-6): EAGVAQSPRYKIIEKRQSVAFWCNPISGHATLYWYQQILGQGPKLLIQFQNNGVVDDSQLPKDRFSAERLKGVDSTLKIQPAKLEDSAVYLCASSYARGMSSGANVLTFGAGSRLTVL.

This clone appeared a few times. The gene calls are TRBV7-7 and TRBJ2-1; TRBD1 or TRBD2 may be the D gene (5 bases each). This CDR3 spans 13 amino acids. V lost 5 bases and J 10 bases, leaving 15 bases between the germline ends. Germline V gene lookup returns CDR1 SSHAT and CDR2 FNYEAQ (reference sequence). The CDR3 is CASSTHRSGEQFF. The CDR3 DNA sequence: TGTGCCAGCAGCACCCACAGGAGCGGAGAGCAGTTCTTC.

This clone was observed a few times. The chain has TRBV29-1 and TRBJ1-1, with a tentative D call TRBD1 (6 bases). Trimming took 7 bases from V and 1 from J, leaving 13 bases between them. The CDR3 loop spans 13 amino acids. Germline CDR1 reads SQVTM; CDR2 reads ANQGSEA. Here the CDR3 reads CSGLGTQNTEAFF. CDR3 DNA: TGCAGCGGGCTCGGGACACAGAACACTGAAGCTTTCTTT.

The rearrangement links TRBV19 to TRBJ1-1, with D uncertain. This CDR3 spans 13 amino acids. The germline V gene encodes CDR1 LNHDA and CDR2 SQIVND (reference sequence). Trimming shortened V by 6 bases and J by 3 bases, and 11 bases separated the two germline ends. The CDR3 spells CASRLDVYTEAFF. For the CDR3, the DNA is TGTGCCAGTAGGTTGGACGTCTACACTGAAGCTTTCTTT.

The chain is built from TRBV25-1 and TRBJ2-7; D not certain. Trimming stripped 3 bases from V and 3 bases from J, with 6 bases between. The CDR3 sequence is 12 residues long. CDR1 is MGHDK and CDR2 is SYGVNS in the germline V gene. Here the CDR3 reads CASSDNFYEQYF. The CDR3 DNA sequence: TGTGCCAGCAGTGATAACTTCTACGAGCAGTACTTC.

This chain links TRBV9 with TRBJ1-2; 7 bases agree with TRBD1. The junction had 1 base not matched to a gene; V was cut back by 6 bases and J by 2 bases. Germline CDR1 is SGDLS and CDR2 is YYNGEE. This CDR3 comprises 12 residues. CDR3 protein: CASKTGNYGYTF. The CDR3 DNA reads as TGTGCCAGCAAGACAGGGAACTATGGCTACACCTTC.